The 11 T cell receptor beta chains listed next were all sequenced from one sample in a study of cytomegalovirus exposure and HLA in healthy donors. The repertoire was sequenced with immunoSEQ multiplex PCR; TCRdb's copy has only in-frame clones and lacks some. Of roughly 45,000 clones in the sample, 94% were seen once. The sequenced material came from PBMCs. These receptors originate from a woman aged 18-29 years in good health and CMV-seropositive.

The chain couples TRBV29-1 to TRBJ2-1, with TRBD2 matching over 7 bases. This CDR3 is 15 amino acids long. After removal of 7 bases from V and 4 bases from J, the junction contained 13 bases not matched to a gene. The germline gives CDR1 SQVTM, CDR2 ANQGSEA. The CDR3 nucleotides read TGCAGCGCCGCTGGGGAGCGGGACTCTTACAATGAGCAGTTCTTC. Amino acid sequence: CSAAGERDSYNEQFF.

V and J are TRBV9 and TRBJ2-7; 8 bases match TRBD1. CDR3 length: 14 residues. Germline V lookup: CDR1 SGDLS, CDR2 YYNGEE. V trimming: 0 bases; J trimming: 4 bases; junction bases outside the gene matches: 3. The CDR3 region is CASSVEGQGYEQYF. CDR3 in DNA: TGTGCCAGCAGCGTAGAAGGACAGGGTTACGAGCAGTACTTC.

J is TRBJ2-5 and V is TRBV7-2; D may be TRBD2 (6 bases). Germline assignment: CDR1 SGHTA and CDR2 FQGNSA. The ends were cut back, 6 bases at V and 4 bases at J, with 24 bases in the middle. The CDR3 contains 17 residues. DNA for the CDR3: TGTGCCAGCAGGGGGCGGAGGCGGGACGAACTAATAGAGACCCAGTACTTC. The encoded protein is CASRGRRRDELIETQYF.

This chain uses TRBV28 with TRBJ2-7; D possibly corresponds to TRBD2 (6 bases). Germline V CDR1 and CDR2: MDHEN, SYDVKM. This CDR3 has 12 amino acids. V lost 7 bases and J lost 6, with 13 bases in between. The CDR3 here is CASNGGRGEQYF. In nucleotides, the CDR3 is TGTGCCAGCAACGGTGGGCGGGGCGAGCAGTACTTC. The entire variable domain, with the rest obtained from reference TRBV28 and TRBJ2-7, is as follows: DVKVTQSSRYLVKRTGEKVFLECVQDMDHENMFWYRQDPGLGLRLIYFSYDVKMKEKGDIPEGYSVSREKKERFSLILESASTNQTSMYLCASNGGRGEQYFGPGTRLTVT.

The V and J genes are TRBV5-5 and TRBJ1-4, with 12 positions matching TRBD1. The CDR3 covers 20 residues. CDR1 SGHKS and CDR2 YYEKEE come from the germline V gene (reference sequence). V lost 5 bases to trimming and J lost 0 bases; unmatched junction nucleotides: 14. The CDR3 spells CASRGRDRGPELATNEKLFF. As DNA, the CDR3 is TGTGCCAGCAGGGGGAGGGACAGGGGGCCCGAACTTGCAACTAATGAAAAACTGTTTTTT.

The V and J genes are TRBV18 and TRBJ2-3; D is undetermined. CDR3 length equals 14 residues. CDR1 is KGHSH, CDR2 LQKENI, per germline. Trimming left V 3 bases short and J 0 bases short, with 7 bases between. CDR3 coding DNA: TGTGCCAGCTCACCCTCGAGCAGCACAGATACGCAGTATTTT. Amino acid sequence: CASSPSSSTDTQYF. The full variable domain, rest sourced from reference TRBV18 and TRBJ2-3, is NAGVMQNPRHLVRRRGQEARLRCSPMKGHSHVYWYRQLPEEGLKFMVYLQKENIIDESGMPKERFSAEFPKEGPSILRIQQVVRGDSAAYFCASSPSSSTDTQYFGPGTRLTVL.

This chain links TRBV7-9 with TRBJ2-5, with D possibly TRBD2 on 5 matching bases. Per germline, CDR1 SEHNR and CDR2 FQNEAQ (reference sequence). V shed 0 bases and J shed 1 base, with 18 bases lying between them. This CDR3 contains 18 residues. CDR3 nucleotides: TGTGCCAGCAGCTTAGCGGAGATCTCTTGGGAGTTCCAAGAGACCCAGTACTTC. Residues: CASSLAEISWEFQETQYF.

The rearrangement links TRBV6-1 to TRBJ2-7; D gene unclear. The CDR3 extends over 13 amino acids. In germline, CDR1 is MNHNS, CDR2 SASEGT. Trimming took 2 bases from V and 3 from J, leaving 8 bases between them. CDR3 DNA sequence: TGTGCCAGCAGTGAACAGGTACACTACGAGCAGTACTTC. Translating it yields CASSEQVHYEQYF.

This clone has a single count. The V call is TRBV6-1, the J call TRBJ2-3; D is perhaps TRBD2 (6 bases). Trimming took off 4 bases at V and 0 bases at J, with 14 bases between the two ends. The germline gives CDR1 MNHNS, CDR2 SASEGT. The CDR3 is 16 residues long. The chain's CDR3 is CASSAQDGTSTDTQYF. CDR3 coding DNA: TGTGCCAGCAGTGCACAGGACGGGACTAGCACAGATACGCAGTATTTT.

This chain links TRBV5-1 with TRBJ1-3; TRBD1 aligns across 7 bases. The CDR3 runs 17 residues. Germline loops: CDR1 SGHRS, CDR2 YFSETQ. Unmatched junction bases numbered 10, after V lost 4 bases and J lost 0 bases. DNA for the CDR3: TGCGCCAGCAGCATAGAACAGGGGATCGGCTCTGGAAACACCATATATTTT. It specifies CASSIEQGIGSGNTIYF.

The chain uses TRBV6-6 and TRBJ2-7, with 10 bases lining up with TRBD2. Germline CDR1 reads MNHNY; CDR2 reads SVGAGI (reference sequence). Losses at the gene ends were 6 bases for V and 2 bases for J; bases not matched to a gene: 4. This CDR3 spans 14 amino acids. The CDR3 DNA reads as TGTGCCAGCAGGAAGCGGGAGGGCCCCTACGAGCAGTACTTC. It is translated as CASRKREGPYEQYF.